The TCR beta chain under discussion was sequenced for a study of cytomegalovirus exposure and HLA in healthy donors. This CDR3 region has 17 residues. V shed 0 bases, J shed 3 bases, and the junction held 6 bases outside the gene matches. Germline V lookup: CDR1 SGHDT, CDR2 YYEEEE. PCR involved 60 Vbeta and 13 Jbeta primers. Profiled with immunoSEQ multiplex PCR; TCRdb holds only in-frame clones, not every one. Of 150,000 to 200,000 clones in the sample, over 60% were seen once. This chain uses TRBV5-6 with TRBJ1-1, with 12 bases matching TRBD1. The sequencing sample was made of PBMCs. This receptor was identified in a woman aged 25 to 39 in good health and CMV-seronegative. The CDR3 sequence: CASSLGRDRGLYTEAFF. In DNA form, the CDR3 reads TGTGCCAGCAGCTTGGGCCGGGACAGGGGGCTGTACACTGAAGCTTTCTTT.